This T cell receptor beta chain emerged from a study of blood T cell repertoires in COVID-19. The overall study: Samples representing acute and convalescent COVID-19 were sourced from the United States, Italy and Spain.

Per germline, CDR1 KGHSH and CDR2 LQKENI. J lost 3 bases, V lost 2 bases, and 18 bases had no gene match. The CDR3 runs to 20 residues. The protocol was immunoSEQ multiplex PCR, while the TCRdb copy is restricted to in-frame clones and leaves out a portion. The sample lists about 180,000 clones; about 91% were seen once. Sequencing was performed on peripheral blood. The J gene is TRBJ2-7, the V gene TRBV18, with 11 bases aligning to TRBD2. The clonotype was recovered from a woman in her 30s with acute or convalescent COVID-19. DNA for the CDR3: TGTGCCAGCTCACCAGCTCGACTAGCGGGGAGGGGGGGCACTGGCTACGAGCAGTACTTC. Translation gives CASSPARLAGRGGTGYEQYF.